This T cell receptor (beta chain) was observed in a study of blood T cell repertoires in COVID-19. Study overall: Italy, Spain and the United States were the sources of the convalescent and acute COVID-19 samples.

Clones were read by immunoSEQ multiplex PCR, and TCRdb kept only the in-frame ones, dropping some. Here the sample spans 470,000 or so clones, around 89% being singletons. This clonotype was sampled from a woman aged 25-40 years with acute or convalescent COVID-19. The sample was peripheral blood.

Here the CDR3 reads CASSPGQGSSQPQHF. CDR3 sequence (DNA): TGCGCCAGCAGCCCCGGACAGGGGTCATCTCAGCCCCAGCATTTT. The chain joins TRBV5-1 to TRBJ1-5; 9 positions agree with TRBD1. Looked up from germline, CDR1 is SGHRS and CDR2 is YFSETQ. V trimming: 4 bases; J trimming: 6 bases; junction bases outside the gene matches: 8. The CDR3 totals 15 residues.